This entry features one TCR beta chain sequence. Some clones are missing from TCRdb's copy, which holds only in-frame ones; the method was immunoSEQ multiplex PCR. The sample holds about 44,000 clones, roughly 92% seen once. The CDR3 is 15 amino acids. V gave up 5 bases and J gave up 0 bases, with 14 bases separating them. In germline, CDR1 is SGHVS, CDR2 FNYEAQ. These data belong to a study of T cell changes during pregnancy in multiple sclerosis. The receptor was isolated from a female donor with multiple sclerosis, enrolled in a pregnancy study. The rearrangement uses TRBV7-6 and TRBJ2-7, with D unresolved. The specimen was CD4+ T cells from peripheral blood mononuclear cells, collected in the first trimester of pregnancy. The CDR3 DNA is TGTGCCAGCAGCCAGATCCCCGCAGGCTCCTACGAGCAGTACTTC. As protein: CASSQIPAGSYEQYF. The variable domain in full, with the rest retrieved from reference TRBV7-6 and TRBJ2-7, is GAGVSQSPRYKVTKRGQDVALRCDPISGHVSLYWYRQALGQGPEFLTYFNYEAQQDKSGLPNDRFSAERPEGSISTLTIQRTEQRDSAMYRCASSQIPAGSYEQYFGPGTRLTVT.